This TCR beta chain was documented in a study of blood T cell repertoires in COVID-19. On the study more broadly: Nucleic acid was either cDNA or gDNA, and it came from T cells, B-cell-depleted T cells, or PBMCs.

The CDR3 runs 13 residues. Germline-derived CDR1 and CDR2 are SGDLS and YYNGEE. Trimming stripped 0 bases from V and 3 bases from J, with 6 bases between. Authors' methods: Scientists estimated how many nucleated cells there were by amplifying reference gene primers. Some clones are missing from TCRdb's copy, which holds only in-frame ones; the method was immunoSEQ multiplex PCR. D and trimming come from the DNA, and the V and J calls and clone size come from that table. Here the sample spans about 300,000 clones, approximately 90% being singletons. This clonotype was sampled from a woman aged 45 to 65 with COVID-19, enrolled during active disease. Sequencing used peripheral blood. The chain couples TRBV9 to TRBJ1-2; D is unresolved. DNA for the CDR3: TGTGCCAGCAGCGTAGTCGGGGACTATGGCTACACCTTC. Amino acids: CASSVVGDYGYTF.